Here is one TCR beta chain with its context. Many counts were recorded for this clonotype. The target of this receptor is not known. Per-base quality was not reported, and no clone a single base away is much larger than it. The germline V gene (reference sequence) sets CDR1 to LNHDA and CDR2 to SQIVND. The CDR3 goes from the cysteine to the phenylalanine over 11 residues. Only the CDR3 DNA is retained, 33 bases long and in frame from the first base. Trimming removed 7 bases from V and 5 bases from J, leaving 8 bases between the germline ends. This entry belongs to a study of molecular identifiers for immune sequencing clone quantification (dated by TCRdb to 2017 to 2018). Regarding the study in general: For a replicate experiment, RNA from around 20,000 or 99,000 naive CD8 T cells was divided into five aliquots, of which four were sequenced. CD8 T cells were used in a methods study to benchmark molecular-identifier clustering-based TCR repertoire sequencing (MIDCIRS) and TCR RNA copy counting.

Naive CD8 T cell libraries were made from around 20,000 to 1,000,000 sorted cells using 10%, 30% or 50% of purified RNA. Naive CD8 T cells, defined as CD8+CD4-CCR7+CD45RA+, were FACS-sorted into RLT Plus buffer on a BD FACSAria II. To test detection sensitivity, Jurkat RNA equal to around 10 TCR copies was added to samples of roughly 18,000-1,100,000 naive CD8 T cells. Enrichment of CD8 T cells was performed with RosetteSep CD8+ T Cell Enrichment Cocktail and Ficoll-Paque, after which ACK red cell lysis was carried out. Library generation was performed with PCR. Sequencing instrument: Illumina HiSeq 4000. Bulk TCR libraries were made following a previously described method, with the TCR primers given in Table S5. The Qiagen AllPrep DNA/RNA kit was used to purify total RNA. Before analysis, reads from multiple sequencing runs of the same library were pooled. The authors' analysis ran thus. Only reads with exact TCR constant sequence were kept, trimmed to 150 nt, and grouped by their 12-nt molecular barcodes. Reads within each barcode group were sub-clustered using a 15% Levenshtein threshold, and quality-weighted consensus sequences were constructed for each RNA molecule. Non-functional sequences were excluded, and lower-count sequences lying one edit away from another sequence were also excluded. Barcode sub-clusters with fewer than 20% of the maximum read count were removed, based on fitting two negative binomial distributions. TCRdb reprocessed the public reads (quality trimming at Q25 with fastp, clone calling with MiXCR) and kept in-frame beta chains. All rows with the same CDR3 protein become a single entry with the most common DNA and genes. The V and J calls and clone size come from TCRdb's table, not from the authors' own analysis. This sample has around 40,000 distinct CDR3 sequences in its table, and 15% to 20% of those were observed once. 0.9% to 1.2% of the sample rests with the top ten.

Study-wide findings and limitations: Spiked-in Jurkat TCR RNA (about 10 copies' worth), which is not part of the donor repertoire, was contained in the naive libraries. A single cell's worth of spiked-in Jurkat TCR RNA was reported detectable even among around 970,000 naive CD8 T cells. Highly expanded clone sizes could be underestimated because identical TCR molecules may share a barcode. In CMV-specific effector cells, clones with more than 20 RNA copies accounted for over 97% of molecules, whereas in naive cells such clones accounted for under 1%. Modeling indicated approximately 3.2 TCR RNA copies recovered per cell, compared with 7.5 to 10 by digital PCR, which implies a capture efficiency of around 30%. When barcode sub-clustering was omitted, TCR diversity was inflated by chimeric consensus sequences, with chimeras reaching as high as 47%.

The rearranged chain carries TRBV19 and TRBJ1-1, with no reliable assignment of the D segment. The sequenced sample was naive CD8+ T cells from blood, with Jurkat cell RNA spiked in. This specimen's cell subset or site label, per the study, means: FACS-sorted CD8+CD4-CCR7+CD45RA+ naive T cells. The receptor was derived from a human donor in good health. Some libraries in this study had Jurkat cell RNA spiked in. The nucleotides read TGTGCCAGTAAAACGGGGACTGAAGCTTTCTTT. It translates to CASKTGTEAFF.